Here is one T cell receptor beta chain with its context. This sample stems from a study of Ad26.COV2.S vaccination and SARS-CoV-2 variants. Background on the study: Ad26.COV2.S, an intramuscular injection, was given once or twice 56 days apart.

The treatment denotes: some 20 received Ad26.COV2.S at low or high dose, single or two shots; 5 received placebo; per-sample allocation not given. At day 63 after the first vaccine or placebo injection, samples were drawn. Within Boston, the person who donated was an adult of 18-55 years. Only in-frame clones appear in the TCRdb table, and some are missing; sequencing was by immunoSEQ multiplex PCR. This sample yields hundreds of thousands of clones, of which 80% to 90% are seen a single time; 3% to 4% belongs to the top ten. The CDR3 is 15 residues long. J lost 4 bases, V lost 7 bases, and 5 bases had no gene match. In germline, CDR1 is SGHTA, CDR2 FQGNSA.

Specimen: peripheral blood, collected in a trial of Ad26.COV2.S vaccine versus placebo. The TCR comes from a person between 18 and 59 years old who received the Ad26.COV2.S COVID-19 vaccine or a placebo. V gene TRBV7-2 combines with J gene TRBJ2-2, with 11 positions matching TRBD2. The DNA of the CDR3 is TGTGCCAGCAAGAGGACTAGCGGGCGCACCGGGGAGCTGTTTTTT. Its translation: CASKRTSGRTGELFF.